These T cell receptor beta chains were read from a single sample in a study of monozygotic twins with inflammatory bowel disease. No DNA is given; TCRdb re-called the 5' RACE reads and lists each CDR3 protein once. This listing includes 150,000 to 200,000 distinct CDR3 sequences. Sequences were obtained from blood. These receptors came from a human donor with ulcerative colitis or Crohn's disease, or a healthy co-twin of an affected twin (not recorded which). Both conserved end residues are part of each CDR3.

TRBJ1-5,TRBV28,CASSSPIGRTGSYQPQHF
TRBJ1-2,TRBV2,CASSERGPKESGYTF
TRBJ2-7,TRBV19,CASSILQGVHEQYF
TRBJ2-2,TRBV7-2,CASSPPGVAGGELFF
TRBJ1-5,TRBV5-4,CASSLEAGRDQPQHF
TRBJ2-7,TRBV20-1,CSSYLRDRGPYEQYF
TRBJ2-1,TRBV18,CASSPRVGGDYNEQFF
TRBJ2-4,TRBV28,CASAKPGQLAKNIQYF
TRBJ2-7,TRBV5-1,CASSGGSRSYEQYF
TRBJ1-1,TRBV20-1,CSAGTSWGTEAFF
TRBJ2-4,TRBV9,CASSATRVTSGKEEQNIQYF
TRBJ2-1,TRBV6-1,CASSETGGSYNEQFF
TRBJ2-4,TRBV7-2,CASSGRDRGGGIQYF
TRBJ1-1,TRBV7-9,CASSFETAEAFF
TRBJ1-1,TRBV5-1,CASSWKGARDTEAFF
TRBJ1-1,TRBV19,CASSIRQENTEAFF
TRBJ2-1,TRBV28,CASSYRGPGSYNEQFF
TRBJ2-5,TRBV6-2/TRBV6-3,CASSYLRLAGEQTQYF
TRBJ2-1,TRBV4-2,CASSFRAGGPGNEQFF
TRBJ1-1,TRBV5-1,CASSLVLDTEAFF
TRBJ2-5,TRBV20-1,CSIRLAQETQYF
TRBJ2-7,TRBV3-1,CASSPQVGAYEQYF
TRBJ1-6,TRBV28,CASQAGTENSPLHF
TRBJ1-2,TRBV5-1,CASSLTGDDYGYTF
TRBJ1-2,TRBV5-6,CASSLLQGDGYTF
TRBJ2-1,TRBV21-1,CASTKTKKYKQGNEQFF
TRBJ2-5,TRBV29-1,CSVRESQETQYF
TRBJ1-2,TRBV27,CASSLFPAGTGGRGNGYTF
TRBJ1-2,TRBV6-5,CASSYSKRGLAGYTF
TRBJ2-1,TRBV7-2,CASSLDLLRQSYNEQFF
TRBJ1-4,TRBV28,CASSTTGNNEKLFF
TRBJ1-6,TRBV5-1,CASSLRNIRSYNSPLHF
TRBJ1-1,TRBV19,CASSTAGNRMNTEAFF
TRBJ2-2,TRBV27,CASSLTFWGELFF
TRBJ1-5,TRBV24-1,CATSDFGNQPQHF
TRBJ1-1,TRBV14,CASSQDPDMNTEAFF
TRBJ2-1,TRBV19,CALGDPPYNEQFF
TRBJ2-1,TRBV19,CATSPRGPRNEQFF
TRBJ2-6,TRBV5-1,CASSRSSGANVLTF
TRBJ1-6,TRBV27,CASGKIGEYNSPLHF